The entry below gives a single TCR beta chain sequence along with its context. The record originates from a study of cytomegalovirus exposure and HLA in healthy donors. Germline loops: CDR1 SGHKS, CDR2 YYEKEE (reference sequence). Germline trimming cut 10 bases from V and 4 bases from J; bases unmatched to any gene: 6. This CDR3 is 13 amino acids long. PCR used 60 Vbeta primers and 13 Jbeta primers. TCRdb keeps only in-frame clones here, not all; method: immunoSEQ multiplex PCR. Of about 210,000 clones listed, over 80% are singletons. The source of this sequence is a woman in her 50s in good health and CMV-seropositive. The rearrangement joins TRBV5-5 to TRBJ1-1; TRBD1 aligns across 11 bases. Sequenced material: PBMCs. Here the CDR3 DNA reads TGTGCCGGAGCCGGGACAGGGGGCACTGAAGCTTTCTTT. Protein sequence: CAGAGTGGTEAFF. Together with reference TRBV5-5 and TRBJ1-1, the CDR3 gives the full variable domain: DAGVTQSPTHLIKTRGQQVTLRCSPISGHKSVSWYQQVLGQGPQFIFQYYEKEERGRGNFPDRFSARQFPNYSSELNVNALLLGDSALYLCAGAGTGGTEAFFGQGTRLTVV.